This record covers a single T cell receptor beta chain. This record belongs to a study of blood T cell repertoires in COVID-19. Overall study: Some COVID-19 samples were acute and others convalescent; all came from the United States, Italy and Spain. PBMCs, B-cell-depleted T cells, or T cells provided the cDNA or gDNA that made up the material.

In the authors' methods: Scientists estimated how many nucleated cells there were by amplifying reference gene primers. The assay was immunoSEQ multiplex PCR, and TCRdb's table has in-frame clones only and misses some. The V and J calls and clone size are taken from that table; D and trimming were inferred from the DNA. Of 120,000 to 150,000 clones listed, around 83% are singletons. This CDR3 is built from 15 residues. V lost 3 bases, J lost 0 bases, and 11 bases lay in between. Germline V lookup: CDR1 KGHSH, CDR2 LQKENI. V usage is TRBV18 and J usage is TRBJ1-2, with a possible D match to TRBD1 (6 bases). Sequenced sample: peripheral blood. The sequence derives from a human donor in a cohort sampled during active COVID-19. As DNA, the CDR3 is TGTGCCAGCTCACCCGGACAGAGAGCTAACTATGGCTACACCTTC. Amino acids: CASSPGQRANYGYTF.